A single TCR beta chain is shown here with its context. This record comes from a study of blood T cell repertoires in COVID-19. For the study at large: Acute and convalescent COVID-19 samples came from the United States, Italy and Spain. PBMCs, B-cell-depleted T cells, or T cells were the source of the cDNA or gDNA that made up the material.

As processed by the authors: It was from reference gene primer amplification that nucleated cell counts were estimated. The assay was immunoSEQ multiplex PCR, and TCRdb's table has in-frame clones only and misses some. That table furnishes V, J and clone size, whereas the DNA furnished D and trimming. Of about 150,000 clones listed, 70% to 85% are singletons. Trimming at V came to 4 bases and at J to 5 bases, leaving 2 bases not matched to a gene. CDR1 is LGHDT and CDR2 is YNNKEL in the germline V gene (reference sequence). The CDR3 totals 13 residues. Sequencing was done on a sample of peripheral blood. The rearrangement links TRBV3-1 (or the pseudogene TRBV3-2) to TRBJ2-4; 7 positions agree with TRBD1. The origin of this receptor is a woman older than 75 with acute or convalescent COVID-19. The CDR3 nucleotides are TGTGCCAGCAGCCCGACAGGGCAAAACATTCAGTACTTC. It is translated as CASSPTGQNIQYF.